This T cell receptor (beta chain) was sequenced during a study of circulating and synovial CD4+ cells in juvenile arthritis. The study, taken as a whole, reports: CPL versus bulk CD4 samples: T cell genome counts differed by at least an order of magnitude. These repertoires were less diverse than bulk blood CD4 repertoires.

Sequenced samples came from active juvenile idiopathic arthritis patients. Libraries were prepared by immunoSEQ multiplex PCR; TCRdb keeps only in-frame clonotypes and omits some of them. The top ten hold around 0.15% of the sample, which has 30,000 to 40,000 clones, 90% to 95% seen once. In regard to this clone: Its antigen is not known.

The CDR3 runs to 15 residues. V was shortened by 0 bases and J by 3 bases, with 12 bases between the two germline ends. Germline values: CDR1 MNHEY, CDR2 SVGAGI. The sequence was collected from a human donor with juvenile idiopathic arthritis. This chain joins TRBV6-5 and TRBJ2-7; D is perhaps TRBD1 (6 bases). What was sequenced was CD4+ T cells from blood. In nucleotides, the CDR3 is TGTGCCAGCAGTTACTCGAGCCGGACAGACTACGAGCAGTACTTC. Translating it yields CASSYSSRTDYEQYF.